This T cell receptor (beta chain) was captured by sequencing in a study of early T cells in non-severe SARS-CoV-2 infection. Looking at the study overall: RNA in bulk from unsorted whole blood was sequenced, and chains were unpaired.

In this sample, this clonotype turned up many times. TCRdb analysed the 5' RACE reads with MiXCR anew, one entry per CDR3 protein. The sample includes 45,000 to 75,000 distinct CDR3 sequences, roughly 5.3% of them seen just once. Germline V CDR1 and CDR2: MNHNS, SASEGT. The CDR3 spans 13 residues. Trimming removed 9 bases at V and 1 base at J, with 9 bases between. The sample comprised whole blood. This chain links TRBV6-1 with TRBJ2-2; D is perhaps TRBD1 (6 bases). This receptor was identified in an adult who was a healthcare worker with PCR-confirmed SARS-CoV-2 infection or an uninfected control (not recorded which). The CDR3 nucleotides are TGTGCCAGTAAACAGGGGAACACCGGGGAGCTGTTTTTT. It yields the protein CASKQGNTGELFF.